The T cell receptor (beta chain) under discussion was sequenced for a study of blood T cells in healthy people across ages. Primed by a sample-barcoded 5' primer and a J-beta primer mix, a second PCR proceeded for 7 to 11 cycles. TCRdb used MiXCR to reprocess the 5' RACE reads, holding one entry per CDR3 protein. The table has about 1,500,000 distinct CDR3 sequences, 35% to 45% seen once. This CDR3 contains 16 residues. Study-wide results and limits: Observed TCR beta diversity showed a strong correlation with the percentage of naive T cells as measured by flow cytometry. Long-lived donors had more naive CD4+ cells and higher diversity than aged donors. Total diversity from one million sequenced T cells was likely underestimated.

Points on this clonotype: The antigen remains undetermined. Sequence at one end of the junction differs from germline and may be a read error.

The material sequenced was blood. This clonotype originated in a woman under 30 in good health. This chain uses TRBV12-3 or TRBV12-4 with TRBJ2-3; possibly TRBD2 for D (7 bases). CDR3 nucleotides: TGTGCCAGCAGTCAACAGGGCTCGACTAGCACAGATATGCAGTATTTT. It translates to CASSQQGSTSTDMQYF.